This is a list of T cell receptor beta chains from one sample in a study of Ad26.COV2.S vaccination and SARS-CoV-2 variants. The protocol was immunoSEQ multiplex PCR, while the TCRdb copy is restricted to in-frame clones and leaves out a portion. The sample has around 320,000 clones, more than 75% seen once; the top ten hold about 3%. The specimen comprised peripheral blood, sampled in a trial of Ad26.COV2.S vaccine versus placebo. The origin of the receptors is a person between 18 and 65 years old who received the Ad26.COV2.S COVID-19 vaccine or a placebo. CDR3s include the opening cysteine and the closing phenylalanine or tryptophan. The order of the fields is CDR3 DNA, CDR3 protein, V gene, clone size, D gene, J gene. D genes are given only for firm matches. Some rows mark clone size as missing; the rest say once, few, many or name a class of expanded clone.

cdr3_nt: TGTGCCAGCACCCAAGGGGGAGGAACTGAAGCTTTCTTT
cdr3_aa: CASTQGGGTEAFF
v_call: TRBV6-5
clone_size: NA
d_call: NA
j_call: TRBJ1-1

cdr3_nt: TGTGCCAGCAGCTTTCTTCTGGGGGCCTTCACTGAAGCTTTCTTT
cdr3_aa: CASSFLLGAFTEAFF
v_call: TRBV7-9
clone_size: NA
d_call: NA
j_call: TRBJ1-1

cdr3_nt: TGCGCCAGCGGACAGGGGATGACCACTGAAGCTTTCTTT
cdr3_aa: CASGQGMTTEAFF
v_call: TRBV5-1
clone_size: NA
d_call: TRBD1
j_call: TRBJ1-1

cdr3_nt: TGCGCCAGCACTAAATTCGGGGGGACAGGGAACTATGGCTACACCTTC
cdr3_aa: CASTKFGGTGNYGYTF
v_call: TRBV5-1
clone_size: NA
d_call: TRBD1
j_call: TRBJ1-2

cdr3_nt: TGCGCCAGCAGCTCGGCAGCGTCGGTTGGTTCACCCCTCCACTTT
cdr3_aa: CASSSAASVGSPLHF
v_call: TRBV5-1
clone_size: NA
d_call: NA
j_call: TRBJ1-6

cdr3_nt: TGTGCCAGTAGTAATGTCCGGGACATGGACACTGAAGCTTTCTTT
cdr3_aa: CASSNVRDMDTEAFF
v_call: TRBV19
clone_size: few
d_call: NA
j_call: TRBJ1-1

cdr3_nt: TGTGCCAGCAAAAACCAGGCTTCCTATAATTCACCCCTCCACTTT
cdr3_aa: CASKNQASYNSPLHF
v_call: TRBV5-5
clone_size: NA
d_call: NA
j_call: TRBJ1-6

cdr3_nt: TGTGCCAGCTCACCGAGACAGGCCACCAACACCGGGGAGCTGTTTTTT
cdr3_aa: CASSPRQATNTGELFF
v_call: TRBV18
clone_size: NA
d_call: NA
j_call: TRBJ2-2

cdr3_nt: TGTGCCAGCATGTCCGAAGGACAGGTAGCAAATGGTCTGAGCTACGAGCAGTACTTC
cdr3_aa: CASMSEGQVANGLSYEQYF
v_call: TRBV2
clone_size: NA
d_call: TRBD1
j_call: TRBJ2-7

cdr3_nt: TGTGCCAGCAGTCACATAGGACAGGGGAACACTGAAGCTTTCTTT
cdr3_aa: CASSHIGQGNTEAFF
v_call: TRBV6-2/TRBV6-3
clone_size: NA
d_call: TRBD1
j_call: TRBJ1-1

cdr3_nt: TGTGCCAGCAGCCCTAGTGGCTGGGGAGAGACCCAGTACTTC
cdr3_aa: CASSPSGWGETQYF
v_call: TRBV7-3
clone_size: once
d_call: NA
j_call: TRBJ2-5

cdr3_nt: TGCGCCAGCAGCTCGGGACAACTCTATGGCTACACCTTC
cdr3_aa: CASSSGQLYGYTF
v_call: TRBV5-1
clone_size: NA
d_call: NA
j_call: TRBJ1-2

cdr3_nt: TGTGCCAGTAGTATAGCGGGGATTGGCTACGAGCAGTACTTC
cdr3_aa: CASSIAGIGYEQYF
v_call: TRBV19
clone_size: once
d_call: NA
j_call: TRBJ2-7

cdr3_nt: TGTGCCAGCAGTTCTCCCGGGACAGCCTATGGCTACACCTTC
cdr3_aa: CASSSPGTAYGYTF
v_call: TRBV6-5
clone_size: NA
d_call: TRBD1
j_call: TRBJ1-2

cdr3_nt: TGTGCCAGTAGTAATCTACAGGGAGTTTGGACTGAAGCTTTCTTT
cdr3_aa: CASSNLQGVWTEAFF
v_call: TRBV19
clone_size: NA
d_call: NA
j_call: TRBJ1-1

cdr3_nt: TGTGCCAGTAGTATACGGCTGGTGCCCGACAATGAGCAGTTCTTC
cdr3_aa: CASSIRLVPDNEQFF
v_call: TRBV19
clone_size: NA
d_call: NA
j_call: TRBJ2-1

cdr3_nt: TGCGCCAGCAGCTTGGATAGGACGCCTTTTGGCTACACCTTC
cdr3_aa: CASSLDRTPFGYTF
v_call: TRBV5-1
clone_size: once
d_call: NA
j_call: TRBJ1-2

cdr3_nt: TGCAGCGTTGAAGCAAGCCAGGGGAATGAAAAACTGTTTTTT
cdr3_aa: CSVEASQGNEKLFF
v_call: TRBV29-1
clone_size: NA
d_call: NA
j_call: TRBJ1-4

cdr3_nt: TGTGCCAGCAGCTCAACCCCCGACAGGGGGGACATTCAGTACTTC
cdr3_aa: CASSSTPDRGDIQYF
v_call: TRBV7-2
clone_size: NA
d_call: TRBD1
j_call: TRBJ2-4

cdr3_nt: TGCGCCAGCAGCCAGGCTCTGGGGCGCTACGAGCAGTACTTC
cdr3_aa: CASSQALGRYEQYF
v_call: TRBV4-3
clone_size: NA
d_call: NA
j_call: TRBJ2-7

cdr3_nt: TGCGCCAGCAGCATGTACAGAAGCAATCAGCCCCAGCATTTT
cdr3_aa: CASSMYRSNQPQHF
v_call: TRBV4-1
clone_size: NA
d_call: NA
j_call: TRBJ1-5

cdr3_nt: TGTGCCAGCAGCTTGGAGGGCGGGGGGGCCTACGAGCAGTACTTC
cdr3_aa: CASSLEGGGAYEQYF
v_call: TRBV5-4
clone_size: NA
d_call: TRBD2
j_call: TRBJ2-7

cdr3_nt: TGTGCCAGCAGTTACCCCCGGACAGGGGGGTACGGGGAGCTGTTTTTT
cdr3_aa: CASSYPRTGGYGELFF
v_call: TRBV6-2/TRBV6-3
clone_size: NA
d_call: TRBD1
j_call: TRBJ2-2

cdr3_nt: TGTGCCAGCAGCCCCCGACAGGGTAATGAAAAACTGTTTTTT
cdr3_aa: CASSPRQGNEKLFF
v_call: TRBV3-1/TRBV3-2
clone_size: NA
d_call: TRBD1
j_call: TRBJ1-4

cdr3_nt: TGTGCCAGCAGCCAGGGGGCGGCCAAAAACATTCAGTACTTC
cdr3_aa: CASSQGAAKNIQYF
v_call: TRBV5-5
clone_size: few
d_call: TRBD1
j_call: TRBJ2-4

cdr3_nt: TGTGCCAGCCCACAGTCCTCTAACTATGGCTACACCTTC
cdr3_aa: CASPQSSNYGYTF
v_call: TRBV2
clone_size: once
d_call: NA
j_call: TRBJ1-2

cdr3_nt: TGTGCCAGCAGTGAACTGACAGGGGAGATGGGGGCTTTCTTT
cdr3_aa: CASSELTGEMGAFF
v_call: TRBV6-1
clone_size: NA
d_call: TRBD1
j_call: TRBJ1-1

cdr3_nt: TGTGCCAGCAGTTACCTTAGCGGCCGAGGCGAGACCCAGTACTTC
cdr3_aa: CASSYLSGRGETQYF
v_call: TRBV6-5
clone_size: NA
d_call: NA
j_call: TRBJ2-5

cdr3_nt: TGTGCCAGTAGTATGGGGAGGAATGAGCAGTTCTTC
cdr3_aa: CASSMGRNEQFF
v_call: TRBV19
clone_size: NA
d_call: NA
j_call: TRBJ2-1

cdr3_nt: TGCAGCGTTGAAACGGGTACAGGCACCTACGAGCAGTACTTC
cdr3_aa: CSVETGTGTYEQYF
v_call: TRBV29-1
clone_size: NA
d_call: NA
j_call: TRBJ2-7

cdr3_nt: TGTGCCAGCAGCTTAGAGGGGTCGGGGACCCAGTACTTC
cdr3_aa: CASSLEGSGTQYF
v_call: TRBV7-6
clone_size: NA
d_call: NA
j_call: TRBJ2-5

cdr3_nt: TGTGCCAGCAGCTCGGGCGCAACTAATGAAAAACTGTTTTTT
cdr3_aa: CASSSGATNEKLFF
v_call: TRBV5-6
clone_size: NA
d_call: NA
j_call: TRBJ1-4

cdr3_nt: TGTGCCAGCAGCTTAGAGGGGGAGCAGCCCCAGCATTTT
cdr3_aa: CASSLEGEQPQHF
v_call: TRBV7-9
clone_size: once
d_call: NA
j_call: TRBJ1-5

cdr3_nt: TGTGCCAGCAGCCGGACAGACAATGAGCAGTTCTTC
cdr3_aa: CASSRTDNEQFF
v_call: TRBV11-1
clone_size: NA
d_call: NA
j_call: TRBJ2-1

cdr3_nt: TGTGCCAGTAGCGGGACGTACAATGAGCAGTTCTTC
cdr3_aa: CASSGTYNEQFF
v_call: TRBV19
clone_size: NA
d_call: NA
j_call: TRBJ2-1

cdr3_nt: TGTGCCAGCAGTTCCTACAGCAACTCTAACTATGGCTACACCTTC
cdr3_aa: CASSSYSNSNYGYTF
v_call: TRBV27
clone_size: NA
d_call: NA
j_call: TRBJ1-2

cdr3_nt: TGTGCCAGCAGCCAACTTTATAGCAATCAGCCCCAGCATTTT
cdr3_aa: CASSQLYSNQPQHF
v_call: TRBV7-9
clone_size: NA
d_call: NA
j_call: TRBJ1-5

cdr3_nt: TGTGCCAGCAGACGACAGTCAGGCGAGCAGTACTTC
cdr3_aa: CASRRQSGEQYF
v_call: TRBV7-9
clone_size: NA
d_call: NA
j_call: TRBJ2-7

cdr3_nt: TGTGCCAGCAGCTTGAACGGGGGGGTTCAGTACTTC
cdr3_aa: CASSLNGGVQYF
v_call: TRBV7-2
clone_size: NA
d_call: TRBD2
j_call: TRBJ2-4

cdr3_nt: TGTGCCAGCAGCCTTAGACTGCGCGAAACGGCCCAGTACTTC
cdr3_aa: CASSLRLRETAQYF
v_call: TRBV14
clone_size: NA
d_call: NA
j_call: TRBJ2-5

cdr3_nt: TGTGCCAGCAGTGGGCCGACAGGGCACAACGAGCAGTACTTC
cdr3_aa: CASSGPTGHNEQYF
v_call: TRBV27
clone_size: NA
d_call: TRBD1
j_call: TRBJ2-7

cdr3_nt: TGTGCCAGCAGCTTAGCGGAGAGGGGCTACAATGAGCAGTTCTTC
cdr3_aa: CASSLAERGYNEQFF
v_call: TRBV7-6
clone_size: NA
d_call: NA
j_call: TRBJ2-1

cdr3_nt: TGCGCCAGCAGCCAAGATCGGGGGCAGGGCAATGAAAAACTGTTTTTT
cdr3_aa: CASSQDRGQGNEKLFF
v_call: TRBV4-3
clone_size: NA
d_call: NA
j_call: TRBJ1-4

cdr3_nt: TGTGCCAGCAGTGAACACAAGACTGAAGCTTTCTTT
cdr3_aa: CASSEHKTEAFF
v_call: TRBV6-1
clone_size: NA
d_call: NA
j_call: TRBJ1-1

cdr3_nt: TGTGCCAGCAGCGCAGCCGGGACTAGCGGGGGAGCACACCGAGTCTCTGGGGCCAACGTCCTGACTTTC
cdr3_aa: CASSAAGTSGGAHRVSGANVLTF
v_call: TRBV9
clone_size: NA
d_call: TRBD2
j_call: TRBJ2-6

cdr3_nt: TGTGCCAGCAGCCCGAGGATGCTAACGGGGGAGCTGTTTTTT
cdr3_aa: CASSPRMLTGELFF
v_call: TRBV3-1/TRBV3-2
clone_size: once
d_call: NA
j_call: TRBJ2-2

cdr3_nt: TGTGCCAGCAGCTTAAACCAAGAGACCCAGTACTTC
cdr3_aa: CASSLNQETQYF
v_call: TRBV7-9
clone_size: NA
d_call: NA
j_call: TRBJ2-5

cdr3_nt: TGTGCCAGCAGCTTAGCGCAGGGGCCTGACACTGAAGCTTTCTTT
cdr3_aa: CASSLAQGPDTEAFF
v_call: TRBV7-9
clone_size: few
d_call: NA
j_call: TRBJ1-1

cdr3_nt: TGTGCCACCAGTGACAGGGGAAGCTTGTACACTGAAGCTTTCTTT
cdr3_aa: CATSDRGSLYTEAFF
v_call: TRBV24-1
clone_size: NA
d_call: NA
j_call: TRBJ1-1

cdr3_nt: TGTGCCTGGAGTCTAGCCTTGCAAGGGACCCAGTACTTC
cdr3_aa: CAWSLALQGTQYF
v_call: TRBV30
clone_size: once
d_call: NA
j_call: TRBJ2-5

cdr3_nt: TGCGCCAGCAGCCAAGAGGGTGGCTCCTACAATGAGCAGTTCTTC
cdr3_aa: CASSQEGGSYNEQFF
v_call: TRBV4-1
clone_size: NA
d_call: NA
j_call: TRBJ2-1

cdr3_nt: TGTGCCAGCAGTGAATTCGAGGGATGGACTGAAGCTTTCTTT
cdr3_aa: CASSEFEGWTEAFF
v_call: TRBV6-1
clone_size: NA
d_call: NA
j_call: TRBJ1-1

cdr3_nt: TGTGCCAGCAGCTTGGGGCTAAGAGGTTATAGCAATCAGCCCCAGCATTTT
cdr3_aa: CASSLGLRGYSNQPQHF
v_call: TRBV5-8
clone_size: few
d_call: NA
j_call: TRBJ1-5

cdr3_nt: TGCGCCAGCAGCCAAAGTCACCGGGACAGGGCTAGGTATACGCAGTATTTT
cdr3_aa: CASSQSHRDRARYTQYF
v_call: TRBV4-1
clone_size: NA
d_call: TRBD1
j_call: TRBJ2-3